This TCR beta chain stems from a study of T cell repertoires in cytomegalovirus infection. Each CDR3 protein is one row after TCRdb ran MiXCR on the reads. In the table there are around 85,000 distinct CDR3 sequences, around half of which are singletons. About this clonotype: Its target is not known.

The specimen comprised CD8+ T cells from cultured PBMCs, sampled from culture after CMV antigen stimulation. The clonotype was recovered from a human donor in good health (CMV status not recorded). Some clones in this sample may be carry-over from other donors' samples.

As DNA, the CDR3 is TGTGCCATCATACGACTAATGGACAGGGCCAAAAACATTCAGTACTTC. This codes for CAIIRLMDRAKNIQYF. V usage is TRBV10-3 and J usage is TRBJ2-4; 7 bases map to TRBD1. The CDR3 has 16 amino acids. V lost 7 bases to trimming and J lost 1 base; unmatched junction nucleotides: 10. Germline V gene lookup returns CDR1 ENHRY and CDR2 SYGVKD.